The following is a T cell receptor (beta chain) sequence with its context. Per germline, CDR1 SGHAT and CDR2 FQNNGV. The V end was cut by 2 bases, the J end by 5 bases, with 12 bases between. This CDR3 spans 14 amino acids. These data are taken from a study of blood T cell repertoires in COVID-19. Across the study: T cells, B-cell-depleted T cells, or PBMCs supplied cDNA or gDNA.

As handled by the study authors: Reference gene primer amplification yielded estimated nucleated cell counts. Libraries were prepared by immunoSEQ multiplex PCR; TCRdb keeps only in-frame clonotypes and omits some of them. The D gene and trimming were derived from the DNA, and the V and J assignments and clone size from that table. This sample carries fewer than 250,000 clones, approximately 79% of them seen once, and the ten largest clones take around 12%. The specimen sequenced was peripheral blood. This clonotype was sampled from a woman aged 45-59 years with acute or convalescent COVID-19. The chain is built from TRBV11-2 and TRBJ1-2, with D possibly being TRBD1 (6 bases). The CDR3 bases are TGTGCCAGCAGCTTAACTGACAGGAATTATGGCTACACCTTC. It translates to CASSLTDRNYGYTF.